A single sample is the source of the 3 T cell receptor beta chains below, sequenced in a study of T cells in Graves' hyperthyroidism and ophthalmopathy. Amplification targeted TCR beta CDR3 regions from RNA transcripts. The HTBI primer set drove a first-round RT-PCR of the TCR CDR3. TCRdb reprocessed the multiplex PCR reads via MiXCR and lists one record per CDR3 protein. Among nearly 600,000 distinct CDR3 sequences listed, 13% to 15% were seen once. Sample: blood. The receptor set was obtained from a woman aged 18 to 35 with Graves' ophthalmopathy.

The sample holds many counts of this clonotype. The chain links TRBV28 to TRBJ2-3, with TRBD2 matching 15 bases. Germline loops: CDR1 MDHEN, CDR2 SYDVKM. CDR3 length: 16 residues. V dropped 8 bases and J dropped 0; count of bases not matched to a gene: 3. The DNA of the CDR3 is TGTGCCAGCGTCGGGACTAGCGGGAGGAGCACAGATACGCAGTATTTT. It is translated as CASVGTSGRSTDTQYF.

The table lists this clonotype with many counts. The V gene is TRBV7-3, the J gene TRBJ2-1; 7 nucleotides match TRBD2. Germline-derived CDR1 and CDR2 are SGHTA and FQGTGA. The CDR3 runs 14 residues. Trimming took 5 bases from V and 9 from J; bases not matched to a gene: 10. The CDR3 protein is CASSPRDYKGEQFF. The DNA for the CDR3 is TGTGCCAGCAGCCCCAGGGACTACAAGGGTGAGCAGTTCTTC.

This clonotype was detected ten times or more. This chain connects TRBV6-2 or TRBV6-3 to TRBJ2-7; 11 bases map to TRBD2. V lost 0 bases and J lost 0; bases outside the gene matches: 1. Germline V gene data show CDR1 as MNHEY and CDR2 as SVGEGT. This CDR3 region has 16 residues. CDR3 bases: TGTGCCAGCAGTTACTCGACTAGCGGGGCCTCCTACGAGCAGTACTTC. Protein: CASSYSTSGASYEQYF.